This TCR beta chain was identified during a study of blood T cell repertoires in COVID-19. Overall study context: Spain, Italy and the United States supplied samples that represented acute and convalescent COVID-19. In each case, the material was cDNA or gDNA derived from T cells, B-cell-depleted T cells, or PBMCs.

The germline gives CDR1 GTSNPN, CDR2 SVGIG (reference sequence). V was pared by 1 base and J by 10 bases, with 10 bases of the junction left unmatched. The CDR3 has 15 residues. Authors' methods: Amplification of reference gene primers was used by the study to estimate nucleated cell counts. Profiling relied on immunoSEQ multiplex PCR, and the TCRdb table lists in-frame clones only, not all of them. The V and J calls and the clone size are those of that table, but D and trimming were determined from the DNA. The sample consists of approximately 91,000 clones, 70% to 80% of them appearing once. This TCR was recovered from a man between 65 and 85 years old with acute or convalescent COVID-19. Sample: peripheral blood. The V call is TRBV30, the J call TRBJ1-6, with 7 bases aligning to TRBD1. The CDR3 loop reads CAWSARQGPSSPLHF. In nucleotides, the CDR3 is TGTGCCTGGAGTGCCCGACAGGGCCCTAGCTCACCCCTCCACTTT.